These 28 T cell receptor beta chains were all obtained from the same sample, sequenced in a study of regulatory T cells in long-lasting Graves disease. Documented time point: newly diagnosed GD, antithyroid drugs for less than 3 months. TCR sequences were obtained from RNA taken from PBMCs. CDR3 regions were amplified by Arm-PCR using iRepertoire HTBI primers to build TCR beta libraries. One entry per CDR3 protein results from TCRdb running MiXCR on the multiplex PCR reads. The sample lists about 220,000 distinct CDR3 sequences; approximately 20% were seen once. Source: peripheral blood mononuclear cells (PBMCs), taken at new diagnosis, from a patient treated with antithyroid drugs. All receptors come from a female donor with Graves disease.

This clonotype has a count of ten or more. The CDR3 bases are TGTGCCAGCAGCCAAGATAGGCGGGAGCAGTACTTC. Translated: CASSQDRREQYF. The V and J genes are TRBV14 and TRBJ2-7; no clear D gene. V was cut by 0 bases and J by 7 bases, with 7 bases left in between. This CDR3 is built from 12 residues. CDR1 is SGHDN and CDR2 is FVKESK in the germline V gene.

This clonotype was observed a handful of times. Because it lacks the conserved phenylalanine or tryptophan at the end, this CDR3 is likely a read error. J is TRBJ2-6 and V is TRBV6-1, with a weak D call TRBD1 (6 bases). Germline lookup yields CDR1 MNHNS and CDR2 SASEGT. The CDR3 is 15 residues long. Trimming shortened V by 9 bases and J by 1 base, and 13 bases separated the two germline ends. The CDR3: CASLLQGSGANVLTS. CDR3 bases: TGTGCCAGTCTTTTACAGGGTTCTGGGGCCAACGTCCTGACTTCC.

This clonotype appeared a few times. The chain combines TRBV19 with TRBJ2-1; 8 bases map to TRBD1. With V trimmed by 5 bases and J by 3 bases, 6 bases remained unmatched. Germline V gene sequence: CDR1 LNHDA, CDR2 SQIVND (reference sequence). CDR3 length equals 15 residues. In DNA form, the CDR3 reads TGTGCCAGTAGTCCAGGGGGCAGCCACTACAATGAGCAGTTCTTC. This encodes CASSPGGSHYNEQFF.

The chain carries TRBV18 and TRBJ2-6, with 7 bases identical to TRBD2. The V segment lost 6 bases and the J segment 0 bases; nucleotides outside the gene matches: 11. This CDR3 spans 18 amino acids. The germline CDR1 and CDR2 sequences are KGHSH and LQKENI. The CDR3 is CASSPPGRESSGANVLTF. CDR3 DNA sequence: TGTGCCAGCTCCCCCCCGGGGCGGGAGAGCTCTGGGGCCAACGTCCTGACTTTC.

The sample holds a few counts of this clonotype. Sequence at one end of the junction differs from germline and may be a read error. The chain is built from TRBV7-2 and TRBJ2-1; TRBD2 might be the D (5 bases). Germline V gene data show CDR1 as SGHTA and CDR2 as FQGNSA. CDR3 size: 15 residues. CDR3 bases: TGTGCCAGCAGCAGCGAGCTAGCACGCTCGAATGGGCAGTTCTTC. This sequence encodes CASSSELARSNGQFF.

This chain connects TRBV11-2 to TRBJ2-3; TRBD2 aligns across 12 bases. CDR1 SGHAT and CDR2 FQNNGV come from the germline V gene. This CDR3 comprises 16 residues. After removal of 4 bases from V and 5 bases from J, the junction contained 7 bases not matched to a gene. The CDR3 bases are TGTGCCAGCAGCTCCGAACCGGGACTAGCGGGAGATACGCAGTATTTT. Translation: CASSSEPGLAGDTQYF. Full variable domain (rest looked up from reference TRBV11-2 and TRBJ2-3): EAGVAQSPRYKIIEKRQSVAFWCNPISGHATLYWYQQILGQGPKLLIQFQNNGVVDDSQLPKDRFSAERLKGVDSTLKIQPAKLEDSAVYLCASSSEPGLAGDTQYFGPGTRLTVL.

This clonotype was recorded many times. This chain joins TRBV14 and TRBJ2-7, with 11 nucleotides matching TRBD2. Germline V gene sequence: CDR1 SGHDN, CDR2 FVKESK. V was clipped by 0 bases and J by 7 bases; unmatched bases: 8. CDR3 size: 16 residues. The CDR3, as DNA: TGTGCCAGCAGCCAAGATTTAGCGGGAGGGCCGGGTGAGCAGTACTTC. Its protein is CASSQDLAGGPGEQYF.

This clonotype was counted at least ten times. The chain carries TRBV5-6 and TRBJ2-1, with D possibly being TRBD1 (6 bases). Germline CDR1 reads SGHDT; CDR2 reads YYEEEE. Trimming removed 4 bases at V and 7 bases at J, with 21 bases between. The CDR3 consists of 16 residues. The CDR3 loop is CASSPLLNRVGNEQFF. CDR3 sequence (DNA): TGTGCCAGCAGCCCCCTATTAAACAGGGTGGGGAATGAGCAGTTCTTC.

V is TRBV5-1 and J is TRBJ1-2; possible D gene TRBD1, 5 bases. The length of the CDR3 is 15 residues. Trimming took 0 bases from V and 12 from J, leaving 21 bases between them. Per germline, CDR1 SGHRS and CDR2 YFSETQ. CDR3 residues: CASSLDRRGRLSDTF. In DNA, the CDR3 is TGCGCCAGCAGCTTGGATAGGAGGGGCCGTTTAAGCGACACCTTC.

The V and J genes are TRBV2 and TRBJ2-1; TRBD2 matches at 13 bases. CDR3 length equals 15 residues. J was trimmed by 7 bases and V by 10 bases; bases with no gene match: 10. The germline gives CDR1 SNHLY, CDR2 FYNNEI. CDR3 bases: TGTGCCATCCCATTTACTAGCGGGAGGGGGAATGAGCAGTTCTTC. This encodes CAIPFTSGRGNEQFF. Based on the CDR3 plus reference TRBV2 and TRBJ2-1, the full variable domain is EPEVTQTPSHQVTQMGQEVILRCVPISNHLYFYWYRQILGQKVEFLVSFYNNEISEKSEIFDDQFSVERPDGSNFTLKIRSTKLEDSAMYFCAIPFTSGRGNEQFFGPGTRLTVL.

Remarks on this clonotype: A much more abundant neighbour one base away suggests this may be a read error. This chain connects TRBV28 to TRBJ2-3, with D possibly TRBD1 on 5 matching bases. The CDR3 consists of 15 residues. CDR1 is MDHEN and CDR2 is SYDVKM in the germline V gene. Trimming shortened V by 2 bases and J by 8 bases, and 17 bases separated the two germline ends. The CDR3 here is CASSLAGSRAGTQYF. The CDR3 DNA reads as TGTGCCAGCAGTTTAGCAGGGTCCAGGGCAGGTACGCAGTATTTT.

The chain recombines TRBV2 with TRBJ2-7; TRBD1 matches 8 bases. There are 13 residues in the CDR3. The V gene end was trimmed by 4 bases and the J gene end by 2 bases; junction bases not matched to a gene: 1. CDR1 and CDR2 from the germline V gene are SNHLY and FYNNEI. CDR3 residues: CASSGTGPYEQYF. The CDR3 DNA reads TGTGCCAGCAGTGGGACAGGGCCCTACGAGCAGTACTTC. The full variable domain, with the rest looked up from reference TRBV2 and TRBJ2-7, is EPEVTQTPSHQVTQMGQEVILRCVPISNHLYFYWYRQILGQKVEFLVSFYNNEISEKSEIFDDQFSVERPDGSNFTLKIRSTKLEDSAMYFCASSGTGPYEQYFGPGTRLTVT.

This clonotype was seen at least ten times. The chain carries TRBV3-1 and TRBJ2-5; D unresolved. V lost 0 bases, J lost 5 bases, and 7 bases lay in between. Germline CDR1 and CDR2: LGHDT and YNNKEL (reference sequence). The length of the CDR3 is 13 residues. The CDR3: CASSQEVRETQYF. DNA of the CDR3: TGTGCCAGCAGCCAAGAAGTACGGGAGACCCAGTACTTC.

V and J are TRBV18 and TRBJ2-2; 13 bases align to TRBD2. CDR1 and CDR2 (germline): KGHSH, LQKENI. After removal of 6 bases from V and 6 bases from J, the junction contained 13 bases not matched to a gene. This CDR3 is 18 amino acids long. The CDR3 DNA follows: TGTGCCAGCTCGCGGACTAGCGGGAGAAAACTAGCCCCCGGGGAGCTGTTTTTT. It specifies CASSRTSGRKLAPGELFF.

The chain uses TRBV6-2 or TRBV6-3 and TRBJ2-7, with 7 bases identical to TRBD2. With V trimmed by 0 bases and J by 4 bases, 9 bases remained unmatched. CDR3 length equals 16 residues. Per the germline V gene, CDR1 is MNHEY and CDR2 is SVGEGT. The CDR3 coding sequence is TGTGCCAGCAGTTACTCGGCTAGCGGAGCCCCGTACGAGCAGTACTTC. Its protein product is CASSYSASGAPYEQYF.

This clonotype was seen ten or more times. The chain carries TRBV2 and TRBJ1-1; no clear D. This CDR3 spans 12 amino acids. Trimming shortened V by 7 bases and J by 1 base, and 7 bases separated the two germline ends. Germline assignment: CDR1 SNHLY and CDR2 FYNNEI. CDR3 amino acids: CASNDKNTEAFF. The CDR3 DNA sequence: TGTGCCAGCAACGACAAGAACACTGAAGCTTTCTTT.

This clonotype was counted only a few times. CDR3 sequence: CASSGRRGTGSGYTF. In nucleotides, the CDR3 is TGTGCCAGCAGCGGTAGACGGGGGACAGGGTCTGGCTACACCTTC. J is TRBJ1-2 and V is TRBV7-2; 9 bases match TRBD1. With V trimmed by 5 bases and J by 7 bases, 11 bases remained unmatched. CDR3 length equals 15 residues. In germline, CDR1 is SGHTA, CDR2 FQGNSA.

The genes are TRBV2 and TRBJ2-3; 13 nucleotides line up with TRBD2. The J call may be wrong; the DNA end is better matched by TRBJ2-5. This CDR3 has 14 residues. Germline CDR1 and CDR2: SNHLY and FYNNEI. The CDR3 DNA reads as TGTGCCAGCACCGGACTAGCGGGAGTAGAGACCCAGTACTTC. Its protein is CASTGLAGVETQYF.

This clonotype came up many times. V is TRBV27 and J is TRBJ1-4; D unresolved. Trimming removed 3 bases at V and 5 bases at J, with 7 bases between. The CDR3 totals 13 residues. The germline gives CDR1 MNHEY, CDR2 SMNVEV (reference sequence). The CDR3 region is CASSLLWNEKLFF. DNA of the CDR3: TGTGCCAGCAGTTTGTTGTGGAATGAAAAACTGTTTTTT.

This clonotype showed up many times. V is TRBV20-1 and J is TRBJ1-1; D is perhaps TRBD1 (5 bases). The germline V and J ends were trimmed by 6 bases and 4 bases, with 15 bases remaining between them. CDR1 is DFQATT and CDR2 is SNEGSKA in the germline V gene (reference sequence). CDR3 length: 13 amino acids. The chain's CDR3 is CSAPGGGGTEAFF. The CDR3 DNA is TGCAGTGCCCCTGGGGGGGGAGGCACTGAAGCTTTCTTT.

The rearrangement links TRBV6-2 or TRBV6-3 to TRBJ2-1; TRBD2 aligns across 7 bases. Germline assignment: CDR1 MNHEY and CDR2 SVGEGT. With V trimmed by 8 bases and J by 1 base, 2 bases remained unmatched. This CDR3 spans 13 amino acids. As DNA, the CDR3 is TGTGCCAGCCGGGACTATTCCTACAATGAGCAGTTCTTC. As protein: CASRDYSYNEQFF.

This clonotype was detected many times. The rearrangement uses TRBV30 and TRBJ2-5; TRBD2 is a possible D gene (6 bases). The V and J ends lost 7 bases and 4 bases respectively, with 16 bases between them. Germline values: CDR1 GTSNPN, CDR2 SVGIG (reference sequence). The CDR3 covers 13 residues. CDR3 sequence (DNA): TGTGCCTTGGAACAGCCGCGGGGAGAGACCCAGTACTTC. Translated, it gives CALEQPRGETQYF.

Turning to this clonotype: This CDR3 is missing its conserved last phenylalanine or tryptophan, likely due to a read error. The chain combines TRBV12-3 or TRBV12-4 with TRBJ2-1; 10 bases are a match to TRBD2. V dropped 6 bases and J dropped 8; count of bases not matched to a gene: 10. There are 15 residues in the CDR3. The CDR3 region is CASSPGLARLDEQFL. The CDR3 region has the DNA TGTGCCAGCAGCCCGGGACTAGCGAGATTGGATGAGCAGTTCCTC.

This clonotype was observed at least ten times. This sequence joins TRBV30 and TRBJ1-2, with 7 nucleotides matching TRBD1. After removal of 2 bases from V and 4 bases from J, the junction contained 4 bases not matched to a gene. The CDR3 covers 13 residues. Germline CDR1 and CDR2: GTSNPN and SVGIG (reference sequence). The CDR3 sequence is CAWSLGTVYGYTF. The CDR3 DNA follows: TGTGCCTGGAGTTTAGGGACAGTCTATGGCTACACCTTC.

This clonotype was recorded at least ten times. The V call is TRBV4-2, the J call TRBJ2-5; perhaps TRBD2 as D (5 bases). The CDR3 length is 14 residues. Trimming removed 3 bases at V and 2 bases at J, with 10 bases between. CDR1 LGHNA and CDR2 YNFKEQ come from the germline V gene. CDR3 protein: CASSQTTLQETQYF. The DNA of the CDR3 is TGTGCCAGCAGCCAGACTACCCTGCAAGAGACCCAGTACTTC.

About this clonotype itself: A read error is likely here: a far larger clone is one base away. The V gene is TRBV7-9, the J gene TRBJ2-1; 10 positions agree with TRBD2. V lost 3 bases, J lost 9 bases, and 5 bases stayed unmatched. Germline V gene sequence: CDR1 SEHNR, CDR2 FQNEAQ (reference sequence). There are 14 residues in the CDR3. CDR3 sequence (DNA): TGTGCCAGCAGCTTGGGGCTAGCGGGAGTTGAGCAGTTCTTC. It is translated as CASSLGLAGVEQFF. The variable domain in full, with the rest retrieved from reference TRBV7-9 and TRBJ2-1, is DTGVSQNPRHKITKRGQNVTFRCDPISEHNRLYWYRQTLGQGPEFLTYFQNEAQLEKSRLLSDRFSAERPKGSFSTLEIQRTEQGDSAMYLCASSLGLAGVEQFFGPGTRLTVL.

There are many counts of this clonotype. V is TRBV7-2 and J is TRBJ2-6; no definite D call. V lost 1 base and J 0 bases, leaving 4 bases between the germline ends. Germline values: CDR1 SGHTA, CDR2 FQGNSA. The CDR3 is made up of 15 amino acids. The CDR3 bases are TGTGCCAGCAGCTTAGATGTCTCTGGGGCCAACGTCCTGACTTTC. Its translation is CASSLDVSGANVLTF.

This clonotype was seen at least ten times. The chain couples TRBV19 to TRBJ2-5; a weak D match, TRBD1 (8 bases). The V end lost 2 bases, the J end lost 5 bases, and 15 bases lay between the germline ends. The CDR3 runs to 15 residues. Germline lookup yields CDR1 LNHDA and CDR2 SQIVND (reference sequence). CDR3: CASSIIGQGGETQYF. The CDR3 nucleotides read TGTGCCAGTAGTATAATAGGACAGGGAGGGGAGACCCAGTACTTC.